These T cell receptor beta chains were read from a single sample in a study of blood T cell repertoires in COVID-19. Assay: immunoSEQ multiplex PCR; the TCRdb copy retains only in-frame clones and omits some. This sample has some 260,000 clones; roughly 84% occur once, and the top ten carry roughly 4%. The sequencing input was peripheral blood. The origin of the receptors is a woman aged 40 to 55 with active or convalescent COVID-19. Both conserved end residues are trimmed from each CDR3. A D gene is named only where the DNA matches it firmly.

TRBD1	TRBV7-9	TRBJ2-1	ASSSTGTAYNEQF
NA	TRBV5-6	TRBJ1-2	ASSLWEKRGYT
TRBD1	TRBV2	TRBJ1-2	ASTATPTGVNYGYT
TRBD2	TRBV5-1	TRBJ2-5	ASSWGLAGGPETQY
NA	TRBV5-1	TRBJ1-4	ASSRRGLEKLF
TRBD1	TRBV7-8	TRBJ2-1	ASSYDRVSYNEQF
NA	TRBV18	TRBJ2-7	ASSPPAGRSEQY
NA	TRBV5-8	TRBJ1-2	ASSPLMRHGYT
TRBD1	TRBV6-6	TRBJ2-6	ASSPTGGSGANVLT
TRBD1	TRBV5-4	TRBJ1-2	ASSLGQGTAYGYT
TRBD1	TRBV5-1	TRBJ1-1	ASSVGQGGTEAF
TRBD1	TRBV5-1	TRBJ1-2	ASSSGGGYGYT
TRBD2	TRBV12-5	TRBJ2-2	ASGTGLAGTGELF
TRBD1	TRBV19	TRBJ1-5	ASSTPDRVGGQPQH
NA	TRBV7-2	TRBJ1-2	ASSLAQGNWGYT
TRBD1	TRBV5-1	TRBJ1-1	ASTEQGRNTEAF
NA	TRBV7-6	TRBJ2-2	ASTPGGLNTGELF
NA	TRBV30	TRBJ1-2	ACTPGGYGYT
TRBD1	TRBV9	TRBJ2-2	ASSVGDRGTGELF
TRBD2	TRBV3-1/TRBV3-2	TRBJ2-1	ASSPSLRAGGRNNEQF
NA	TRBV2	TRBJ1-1	ASRRLGHGAF
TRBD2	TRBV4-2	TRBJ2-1	ASSPTELAGGLGWNEQF
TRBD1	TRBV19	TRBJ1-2	ASSIYAPTAGGRDGYT
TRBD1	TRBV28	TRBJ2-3	ASSLQGTDTQY
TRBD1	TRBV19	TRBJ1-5	ASTLRQGHNQPQH
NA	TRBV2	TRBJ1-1	ASSELGGANPEAF